This TCR beta chain was obtained from a study of blood T cell repertoires in COVID-19. In the study overall: PBMCs, B-cell-depleted T cells, or T cells provided the cDNA or gDNA that made up the material.

Only in-frame clones appear in the TCRdb table, and some are missing; sequencing was by immunoSEQ multiplex PCR. The data contain roughly 86,000 clones, about 86% of them singletons. Germline CDR1 reads LNHNV; CDR2 reads YYDKDF (reference sequence). Trimming took off 0 bases at V and 2 bases at J, with 10 bases between the two ends. The CDR3 is made up of 16 amino acids. The clonotype was recovered from a man between 60 and 75 years old with acute or convalescent COVID-19. Sequencing input: peripheral blood. The rearrangement links TRBV15 to TRBJ2-2, with a weak D call TRBD1 (5 bases). The CDR3 DNA reads as TGTGCCACCAGCAGAGAGAGACAGTTAAACACCGGGGAGCTGTTTTTT. Translation: CATSRERQLNTGELFF.